This record covers a single TCR beta chain. Its antigen is not identified. The CDR3 is made up of 14 amino acids. The germline gives CDR1 SEHNR, CDR2 FQNEAQ (reference sequence). V was trimmed by 6 bases and J by 0 bases, leaving 12 bases between them. The authors' processing: Junction-only immunoSEQ sequences carried no quality scores, so filtering differed. Profiled with immunoSEQ multiplex PCR; TCRdb holds only in-frame clones, not every one. Clone size and the V and J calls come from that table; the DNA yielded D and trimming. Among millions of clones listed, 85% to 95% were seen once. These data are taken from a study of shared clonotypes between healthy human individuals. About the study: The plates for each donor numbered three CD4 naive, three CD4 memory, two CD8 naive and one CD8 memory. Notes on the study in general: Clonotype sharing across several donors was observed for around 5% of naive CD4 clonotypes. The study found lower generation probabilities in non-shared clonotypes than in those shared by all four donors.

The TCR was taken from a man between 18 and 35 years old in good health. What was sequenced was naive CD4+ T cells sorted from blood. Sample subset: CD45RA+ positively selected. This chain connects TRBV7-9 to TRBJ2-7; TRBD1 might be the D (6 bases). The CDR3 sequence: CASSLGQNSYEQYF. In DNA form, the CDR3 reads TGTGCCAGCAGTCTAGGACAGAACTCCTACGAGCAGTACTTC.